This entry is about one T cell receptor beta chain. This clonotype was seen a single time. What antigen it recognizes has not been identified. It has no much larger one-base neighbor in the sample; base qualities were not kept. On its own, one read is weak support. A patient counted as having stable Graves' hyperthyroidism if no progression to ophthalmopathy occurred over 18 months of follow-up. The hyperthyroidism patients were between 18 and 65 years old and newly diagnosed, with a disease duration of less than 2 months. The study excluded patients with uncontrolled infections, other autoimmune diseases, pregnancy or lactation. Diagnoses relied on clinical symptoms, serum thyroxine and TRAb, thyroid ultrasound and orbital computed tomography. Ficoll-Paque density gradient centrifugation was used to isolate PBMCs from about 10 ml of fresh peripheral blood. Trizol reagent was used to extract total RNA, and RNA quality was then checked on an Agilent 2100 Bioanalyzer.

The data are from a study of T cells in Graves' hyperthyroidism and ophthalmopathy (dated by TCRdb to the late 2010s). About the study as a whole: Peripheral blood samples were taken at initial diagnosis, before any treatment was given. In roughly six Graves' hyperthyroidism patients, the study also compared T-cell repertoires from thyroid tissue with T-cell repertoires from blood. The paper describes TCR Vbeta CDR3 sequencing of 135 peripheral blood samples, made up of 43 ophthalmopathy patients, 70 to 75 hyperthyroidism patients and roughly 17 progressor patients. For training and testing, the 100 or so patients in the discovery cohort were randomly divided in a 7:3 ratio. An independent validation cohort of around 20 hyperthyroidism patients and 15 or so patients who later progressed to ophthalmopathy tested prospective prediction of ophthalmopathy. After sampling, hyperthyroidism patients received methimazole starting at 30 mg daily, and ophthalmopathy patients received high-dose intravenous methylprednisolone. To identify distinguishing TCR V-J signatures, a discovery cohort of about 100 patients was used, comprising roughly 45 with Graves' ophthalmopathy and around 57 with stable Graves' hyperthyroidism. The research as a whole found: In validation, the model predicted progression to ophthalmopathy a median of roughly 6.2 months before onset, with about 64% sensitivity and nearly 75% specificity. No statistical method was used to set the sample size in advance, and investigators knew the group allocation. Most expanded thyroid clonotypes (frequency above 0.001) were also detected in blood, a finding suggesting that blood repertoires may reflect thyroid immune responses. A model built on a 13 V-J signature distinguished ophthalmopathy from stable hyperthyroidism, reaching around 88% sensitivity and 81.08% specificity in cross-validation and 80%/75% in testing.

The TCR beta CDR3 regions were amplified from the RNA transcripts. The TCR CDR3 was subjected to a first round of RT-PCR using the HTBI primer set and the Qiagen OneStep RT-PCR kit. The libraries were constructed in a second round of multiplex PCR and then size-selected and purified. The libraries were sequenced on an Illumina HiSeq2000 using paired-end 100 bp reads. For the original study's pipeline: Raw data were processed with SOAPnuke, discarding reads with adapters, uncalled bases, mean Phred below 15, or no exact constant-primer or identifier match. High-quality paired reads were merged with COPE v1.2.5, and unique nucleotide sequences were defined as clonotypes. MiTCR v1.1 was used to align clonotypes to the IMGT TRBV, TRBD and TRBJ reference segments. The analysis was restricted to V-J combinations with a frequency above 0.0001, which together covered just over 99% of the repertoires. The TCS score was defined as F50 (clonal expansion) divided by E x V (chaos), with BLOSUM62-based TCRdist calculated between CDR3 peptides within each V-J. Welch's t-statistics and random forest reduced several hundred V-J features to about 12, which were used in a naive Bayes classifier (R e1071). TCRdb handled the public reads itself, with Q25 trimming in fastp and clone calling in MiXCR, and kept productive beta chains. Every entry covers one CDR3 protein and lists the most common genes and DNA from its rows. The V and J calls follow TCRdb's processing rather than the paper's. Within this sample are fewer than 550,000 distinct CDR3 sequences, with 15% to 18% of them counted one time only. 7.5% to 8% of the sample belongs to the ten largest clones.

In the germline V gene, CDR1 corresponds to MDHEN and CDR2 to SYDVKM. V is clipped by 2 bases and J by 6 bases, and the sequence between their germline boundaries is 10 bases long. From the cysteine up to the phenylalanine, the CDR3 has a length of 14 residues. The kept DNA is CDR3 alone, 42 bases in frame from the first base. This sequence was found in a woman aged 18-29 years with Graves' hyperthyroidism. The chain uses TRBV28 and TRBJ2-2, with no reliable assignment of the D segment. The specimen was blood. The nucleotides read TGTGCCAGCAGTTTACCAAGGGTATCCGGGGAGCTGTTTTTT. It is translated as CASSLPRVSGELFF.